These 11 T cell receptor beta chains share one sample of origin, sequenced in a study of blood T cell repertoires in COVID-19. Here immunoSEQ multiplex PCR was the method, and the copy in TCRdb shows in-frame clones only, minus some. Of more than 65,000 clones detected, 70% to 80% appear once; the ten largest clones hold less than 40%. Source material: peripheral blood. The receptors here all came from a woman in her sixties or seventies with acute or convalescent COVID-19.

The chain recombines TRBV6-1 with TRBJ2-1, with D possibly being TRBD2 (6 bases). CDR1 is MNHNS, CDR2 SASEGT, per germline. The V and J ends lost 2 bases and 6 bases respectively, with 26 bases between them. The length of the CDR3 is 19 residues. The CDR3 nucleotides read TGTGCCAGCAGTGAAAAAATTGGTGCTTCGGGGGTCGTTCGCAATGAGCAGTTCTTC. It codes for CASSEKIGASGVVRNEQFF.

This clone occurred once. V gene TRBV7-2 combines with J gene TRBJ2-1; tentative D call: TRBD1 (6 bases). The V gene's germline CDR1 is SGHTA and CDR2 FQGNSA. The V end was cut by 2 bases, the J end by 9 bases, with 17 bases between. This CDR3 region has 15 residues. CDR3 sequence: CASSLTQGWDGEQFF. The CDR3 DNA is TGTGCCAGCAGCTTAACCCAGGGGTGGGATGGTGAGCAGTTCTTC.

The chain uses TRBV19 and TRBJ1-6, with 8 bases lining up with TRBD1. CDR3 length equals 17 residues. CDR1 is LNHDA, CDR2 SQIVND, per germline (reference sequence). Trimming cost V 3 bases and J 7 bases; bases outside gene matches: 11. CDR3 in DNA: TGTGCCAGTAGTATGGCTCCGAGGACAGGGAGGAATTCACCCCTCCACTTT. Protein product: CASSMAPRTGRNSPLHF.

The chain employs TRBV5-1 and TRBJ2-7, with TRBD1 as a possible D gene (5 bases). Per germline, CDR1 SGHRS and CDR2 YFSETQ. The CDR3 length is 14 residues. V was clipped by 7 bases and J by 0 bases, with 14 bases between them. In nucleotides, the CDR3 is TGCGCCAGCCGACCGGACACCAGCTCCTACGAGCAGTACTTC. Translated, it gives CASRPDTSSYEQYF.

The genes are TRBV18 and TRBJ2-2; 7 positions agree with TRBD1. This CDR3 is 15 amino acids long. CDR1 is KGHSH, CDR2 LQKENI, per germline. V lost 2 bases to trimming and J lost 7 bases; unmatched junction nucleotides: 7. The CDR3 region is CASSPIDRESGELFF. The CDR3 bases are TGTGCCAGCTCACCAATCGACAGGGAAAGCGGGGAGCTGTTTTTT.

The V gene is TRBV4-3, the J gene TRBJ2-7; weak D call: TRBD2 (5 bases). Between the trimmed V and J ends, which lost 0 bases and 1 base, there was a span of 10 bases. The CDR3 loop spans 15 amino acids. Germline V gene data show CDR1 as LGHNA and CDR2 as YSLEER. The CDR3 DNA reads TGCGCCAGCAGCCAAGATAGGCCGGGGTCCTACGAGCAGTACTTC. Translation: CASSQDRPGSYEQYF.

J is TRBJ1-6 and V is TRBV3-1 (or the pseudogene TRBV3-2); D gene unclear. V lost 6 bases and J lost 8, with 20 bases in between. The V gene's germline CDR1 is LGHDT and CDR2 YNNKEL (reference sequence). The CDR3 loop spans 16 amino acids. The CDR3 DNA reads as TGTGCCAGCAGTCTTTCGCTTGGGGAGACGCATTCACCCCTCCACTTT. Translation: CASSLSLGETHSPLHF.

The V gene is TRBV6-5, the J gene TRBJ1-1, with TRBD1 matching over 9 bases. CDR1 is MNHEY and CDR2 is SVGAGI in the germline V gene. This CDR3 has 14 residues. Unmatched junction bases numbered 7, after V lost 6 bases and J lost 5 bases. The DNA for the CDR3 is TGTGCCAGCAGACCTGACAGGGGGGGGACTGAAGCTTTCTTT. Translated, it gives CASRPDRGGTEAFF.

The chain joins TRBV28 to TRBJ1-2; D possibly corresponds to TRBD1 (5 bases). Per the germline V gene, CDR1 is MDHEN and CDR2 is SYDVKM. CDR3 length equals 13 residues. The V end was cut by 10 bases, the J end by 6 bases, with 18 bases between. The CDR3 region has the DNA TGTGCCACCAGGGTATTTGGAAGCGATGGCTACACCTTC. Amino acids: CATRVFGSDGYTF.

The chain joins TRBV11-3 to TRBJ2-2; TRBD2 agrees at 8 bases. Germline values: CDR1 SGHNT, CDR2 YENEEA. V gave up 5 bases and J gave up 2 bases; unmatched junction bases: 7. This CDR3 has 16 residues. The CDR3 coding sequence is TGTGCCAGCAGCCTTACTAGCGGAATTAACACCGGGGAGCTGTTTTTT. Its protein is CASSLTSGINTGELFF.

In this sample, this clone turned up a few times. This chain uses TRBV30 with TRBJ2-2, with a weak D call TRBD2 (5 bases). Germline lookup yields CDR1 GTSNPN and CDR2 SVGIG (reference sequence). The CDR3 is 13 residues long. V dropped 3 bases and J dropped 5 bases, with 10 bases sitting between them. This chain's CDR3 is CAWRNPGTGELFF. CDR3 in DNA: TGTGCCTGGAGGAACCCGGGGACCGGGGAGCTGTTTTTT. Full variable domain (remainder filled in from reference TRBV30 and TRBJ2-2): SQTIHQWPATLVQPVGSPLSLECTVEGTSNPNLYWYRQAAGRGLQLLFYSVGIGQISSEVPQNLSASRPQDRQFILSSKKLLLSDSGFYLCAWRNPGTGELFFGEGSRLTVL.